The sequence of this T cell receptor beta chain was determined in a study of vaccination and CD4 T cells after COVID-19. Overall study results and limits: In convalescent patients, 304 of 307 vaccine-specific clones were spike mono-reactive.

Documented treatment: approximately nine-day PBMC culture with coronavirus spike peptide pools or control peptides (ViraFEST assay). IL-2 (about 10 IU/ml) and peptide pools (approximately 10 ug/ml) were added to cultures of around 2 million PBMCs per well. The CDR3 runs 14 residues. V lost 5 bases, J lost 2 bases, and 11 bases lay in between. Germline values: CDR1 MRHNA, CDR2 SNTAGT. This clonotype is classed as medium-sized (0.01 to 0.1%). Its target is not known. The Oncomine TCR Beta short-read assay was applied to DNA of cultured CD4+ T cells. TCRdb analysed the PCR reads with MiXCR anew, one entry per CDR3 protein. The profile shows thousands of distinct CDR3 sequences, roughly half of them singletons.

This sequence was found in a human donor who had recovered from COVID-19. The sample consisted of CD4+ T cells from blood, cultured in vitro. The chain combines TRBV6-4 with TRBJ2-3; D is uncertain. The CDR3 DNA is TGTGCCAGCAGTCTGGCCCCTAACACAGATACGCAGTATTTT. Its translation: CASSLAPNTDTQYF.